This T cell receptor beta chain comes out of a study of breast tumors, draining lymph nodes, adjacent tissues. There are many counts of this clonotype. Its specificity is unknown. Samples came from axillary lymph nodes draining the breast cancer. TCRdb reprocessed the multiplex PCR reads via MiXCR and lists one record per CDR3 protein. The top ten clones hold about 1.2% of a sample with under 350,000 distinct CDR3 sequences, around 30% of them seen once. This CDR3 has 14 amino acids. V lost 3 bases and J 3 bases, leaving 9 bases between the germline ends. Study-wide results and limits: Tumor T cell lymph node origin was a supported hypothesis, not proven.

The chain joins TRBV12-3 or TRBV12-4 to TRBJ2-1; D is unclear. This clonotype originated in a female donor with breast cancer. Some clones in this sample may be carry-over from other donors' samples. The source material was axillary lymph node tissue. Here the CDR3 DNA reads TGTGCCAGCAGTTTTCGGCGGAACTACAATGAGCAGTTCTTC. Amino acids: CASSFRRNYNEQFF.